This T cell receptor beta chain emerged from a study of identical twins. This clonotype appeared many times. TCRdb passed the 5' RACE reads through MiXCR, listing each CDR3 protein once. The data hold 260,000 or so distinct CDR3 sequences, with 7.5% observed a single time. The CDR3 has 17 residues. V was shortened by 3 bases and J by 2 bases, with 17 bases between the two germline ends. The germline gives CDR1 SGHVS, CDR2 FQNEAQ. These same data were also listed under a study on yellow fever vaccine responses in identical twins.

The TCR comes from a woman younger than 35 in good health. This chain connects TRBV7-8 to TRBJ2-1; D possibly corresponds to TRBD2 (5 bases). The material sequenced was CD8+ T cells sorted from blood. The DNA of the CDR3 is TGTGCCAGCAGCTTGAGTTGGGAGACTCCTCCCTACAATGAGCAGTTCTTC. It yields the protein CASSLSWETPPYNEQFF.